Following are 21 T cell receptor beta chains from one sample sequenced in a study of blood T cell repertoires in COVID-19. Only in-frame clones appear in the TCRdb table, and some are missing; sequencing was by immunoSEQ multiplex PCR. Found here are 200,000 or so clones, 86% of them singletons; the top ten hold 4.4%. Sequenced sample: peripheral blood. The receptors originated from a man aged 50-59 years with acute or convalescent COVID-19.

This clone was found a few times. CDR3 amino acids: CASSGPQPQHF. CDR3 bases: TGTGCCAGCAGTGGGCCCCAGCCCCAGCATTTT. The rearrangement uses TRBV28 and TRBJ1-5; no clear D gene. Germline V gene sequence: CDR1 MDHEN, CDR2 SYDVKM. CDR3 length: 11 residues. V was trimmed by 5 bases and J by 7 bases, leaving 6 bases between them.

This sequence joins TRBV9 and TRBJ1-1; D call uncertain. The CDR3 extends over 15 amino acids. Germline V gene sequence: CDR1 SGDLS, CDR2 YYNGEE. Between the trimmed V and J ends, which lost 4 bases and 1 base, there was a span of 14 bases. Written as DNA, the CDR3 is TGTGCCAGCAGCCCTAGTCCGGCTCCGAACACTGAAGCTTTCTTT. It is translated as CASSPSPAPNTEAFF.

The rearrangement uses TRBV6-5 and TRBJ1-1; D ambiguous. This CDR3 contains 15 residues. Trimming shortened V by 4 bases and J by 0 bases, and 12 bases separated the two germline ends. Germline V gene sequence: CDR1 MNHEY, CDR2 SVGAGI. CDR3 in amino acids: CASSSRRDMNTEAFF. In DNA form, the CDR3 reads TGTGCCAGCAGTTCGCGACGGGATATGAACACTGAAGCTTTCTTT.

The V and J genes are TRBV3-1 (or the pseudogene TRBV3-2) and TRBJ1-2, with no clear D. Between the trimmed V and J ends, which lost 1 base and 2 bases, there was a span of 11 bases. This CDR3 has 15 amino acids. The V gene's germline CDR1 is LGHDT and CDR2 YNNKEL (reference sequence). The CDR3 bases are TGTGCCAGCAGCCAAGGTGTAAATTTAAACTATGGCTACACCTTC. This translates into CASSQGVNLNYGYTF.

This chain links TRBV7-6 with TRBJ1-5; no reliable D call. V was pared by 2 bases and J by 0 bases, with 14 bases between. Germline V lookup: CDR1 SGHVS, CDR2 FNYEAQ. The CDR3 runs to 17 residues. In DNA form, the CDR3 reads TGTGCCAGCAGCTTAAGGGAGCCAGTATATAGCAATCAGCCCCAGCATTTT. It is translated as CASSLREPVYSNQPQHF.

V and J are TRBV7-2 and TRBJ1-5, with 7 nucleotides matching TRBD1. Germline lookup yields CDR1 SGHTA and CDR2 FQGNSA. V lost 5 bases and J lost 6; bases outside the gene matches: 4. This CDR3 region has 13 residues. CDR3 DNA: TGTGCCAGCAGCGGCAGGGGGATTCAGCCCCAGCATTTT. This encodes CASSGRGIQPQHF.

V usage is TRBV2 and J usage is TRBJ1-5; tentative D call: TRBD1 (6 bases). Germline CDR1 SNHLY, CDR2 FYNNEI. The CDR3 is 15 amino acids. V was pared by 2 bases and J by 1 base, with 9 bases between. The CDR3 DNA follows: TGTGCCAGCAGTGAATGGGACACCAGCAATCAGCCCCAGCATTTT. Translating it yields CASSEWDTSNQPQHF.

This clone came up once. This rearrangement joins TRBV12-3 or TRBV12-4 to TRBJ1-1, with D perhaps TRBD1 (5 bases). The CDR3 runs to 12 residues. The V end lost 0 bases, the J end lost 11 bases, and 10 bases lay between the germline ends. CDR3 in amino acids: CASSLARGLAFF. Here the CDR3 DNA reads TGTGCCAGCAGTTTAGCGCGGGGGTTGGCTTTCTTT.

This sequence joins TRBV20-1 and TRBJ2-7, with TRBD1 as a possible D gene (6 bases). This CDR3 contains 14 residues. Germline CDR1 is DFQATT and CDR2 is SNEGSKA (reference sequence). With 6 bases removed from V and 2 bases from J, the gap between germline ends came to 17 bases. CDR3 nucleotide sequence: TGCAGTGCCAGTGACAGGTCCAAAGCCTACGAGCAGTACTTC. This sequence encodes CSASDRSKAYEQYF.

This chain connects TRBV2 to TRBJ1-5, with 11 bases aligning to TRBD1. Trimming cost V 4 bases and J 7 bases; bases outside gene matches: 0. The CDR3 length is 13 residues. Looked up from germline, CDR1 is SNHLY and CDR2 is FYNNEI. The CDR3 nucleotides read TGTGCCAGCAGTGGGGACAGGGGGCAGCCCCAGCATTTT. Encoded protein: CASSGDRGQPQHF.

The genes are TRBV10-1 and TRBJ1-2; no firm D call. The CDR3 sequence is 13 residues long. CDR1 is WNHNN and CDR2 is SYGVQD in the germline V gene (reference sequence). The V end was cut by 0 bases, the J end by 5 bases, with 7 bases between. The CDR3 loop is CASSESIRYGYTF. CDR3 DNA: TGCGCCAGCAGTGAGTCGATCCGGTATGGCTACACCTTC.

The V gene is TRBV5-6, the J gene TRBJ2-7; the match to TRBD1 covers 10 bases. This CDR3 is 14 amino acids long. The germline V gene encodes CDR1 SGHDT and CDR2 YYEEEE. After removal of 5 bases from V and 4 bases from J, the junction contained 6 bases not matched to a gene. The CDR3 loop reads CASSPDRGLYEQYF. The CDR3 nucleotides read TGTGCCAGCAGTCCTGACAGGGGGCTATACGAGCAGTACTTC.

The J gene is TRBJ2-1, the V gene TRBV6-6; the match to TRBD2 covers 7 bases. The CDR3 has 13 amino acids. Looked up from germline, CDR1 is MNHNY and CDR2 is SVGAGI (reference sequence). Trimming at V came to 7 bases and at J to 6 bases, leaving 6 bases not matched to a gene. The CDR3 bases are TGTGCCAGCAAGTCTAGCGGCACCAATGAGCAGTTCTTC. It translates to CASKSSGTNEQFF.

The chain combines TRBV19 with TRBJ2-7, with TRBD1 identical over 8 bases. V lost 5 bases to trimming and J lost 1 base; unmatched junction nucleotides: 7. Germline V gives CDR1 LNHDA, CDR2 SQIVND (reference sequence). The length of the CDR3 is 15 residues. CDR3 nucleotides: TGTGCCAGTAGTGTCCCGGGACAGGCATCCTACGAGCAGTACTTC. This gives the protein CASSVPGQASYEQYF.

This chain links TRBV7-2 with TRBJ1-5; the D gene is possibly TRBD1 (6 bases). Germline lookup yields CDR1 SGHTA and CDR2 FQGNSA. V lost 1 base to trimming and J lost 5 bases, with 6 bases between them. The CDR3 is made up of 13 amino acids. For the CDR3, the DNA is TGTGCCAGCAGCTTAGACAGGGATCAGCCCCAGCATTTT. Encoded protein: CASSLDRDQPQHF.

V gene TRBV6-1 combines with J gene TRBJ1-2; 8 bases are a match to TRBD1. The J segment lost 9 bases and the V segment lost 1 base, leaving 13 bases of the junction unmatched. This CDR3 region has 16 residues. In germline, CDR1 is MNHNS, CDR2 SASEGT. Written as DNA, the CDR3 is TGTGCCAGCAGTGAAGAAGCGGGCGGACAGGGTTTTCGCTACACCTTC. Protein product: CASSEEAGGQGFRYTF.

V and J are TRBV4-1 and TRBJ2-3; 7 bases are shared with TRBD1. The CDR3 spans 17 residues. Germline lookup yields CDR1 MGHRA and CDR2 YSYEKL. With 2 bases clipped from V and 0 bases from J, the junction kept 8 bases outside the gene matches. CDR3 sequence: CASSQRRGQASTDTQYF. As DNA, the CDR3 is TGCGCCAGCAGCCAACGACGTGGACAGGCTAGCACAGATACGCAGTATTTT.

The chain carries TRBV19 and TRBJ2-2, with TRBD1 matching over 7 bases. V shed 4 bases, J shed 4 bases, and the junction held 6 bases outside the gene matches. CDR1 and CDR2 from the germline V gene are LNHDA and SQIVND (reference sequence). The CDR3 sequence is 15 residues long. CDR3 loop: CASSTAGGFTGELFF. The CDR3 DNA reads as TGTGCCAGTAGTACCGCAGGGGGATTCACCGGGGAGCTGTTTTTT. Full variable domain (outside the CDR3, taken from reference TRBV19 and TRBJ2-2): DGGITQSPKYLFRKEGQNVTLSCEQNLNHDAMYWYRQDPGQGLRLIYYSQIVNDFQKGDIAEGYSVSREKKESFPLTVTSAQKNPTAFYLCASSTAGGFTGELFFGEGSRLTVL.

In its sample, this clone was seen a few times. The rearrangement joins TRBV5-1 to TRBJ2-7, with 8 bases aligning to TRBD1. The CDR3 is made up of 13 amino acids. The germline V gene encodes CDR1 SGHRS and CDR2 YFSETQ. Unmatched junction bases numbered 3, after V lost 4 bases and J lost 3 bases. The CDR3 nucleotides read TGCGCCAGCAGCCCGGGACAGGACTACGAGCAGTACTTC. As protein: CASSPGQDYEQYF. The full variable domain, in which reference TRBV5-1 and TRBJ2-7 provide the parts outside the CDR3, is KAGVTQTPRYLIKTRGQQVTLSCSPISGHRSVSWYQQTPGQGLQFLFEYFSETQRNKGNFPGRFSGRQFSNSRSEMNVSTLELGDSALYLCASSPGQDYEQYFGPGTRLTVT.

The CDR3 here is CASSPWQENEKLFF. CDR3 nucleotides: TGTGCCAGCTCACCGTGGCAGGAAAATGAAAAACTGTTTTTT. The chain is built from TRBV18 and TRBJ1-4, with D unclear. The CDR3 runs 14 residues. Trimming pared 3 bases from V and 5 bases from J, leaving 10 bases between. Germline CDR1 reads KGHSH; CDR2 reads LQKENI.

The DNA for the CDR3 is TGTGCCAGCAGCTTAGAGGAGGGCCCCCAGCATTTT. This codes for CASSLEEGPQHF. The chain uses TRBV7-9 and TRBJ1-5; D gene unclear. Per germline, CDR1 SEHNR and CDR2 FQNEAQ (reference sequence). The CDR3 runs to 12 residues. The V gene lost 1 base and the J gene lost 10 bases, with 8 bases spanning the gap.